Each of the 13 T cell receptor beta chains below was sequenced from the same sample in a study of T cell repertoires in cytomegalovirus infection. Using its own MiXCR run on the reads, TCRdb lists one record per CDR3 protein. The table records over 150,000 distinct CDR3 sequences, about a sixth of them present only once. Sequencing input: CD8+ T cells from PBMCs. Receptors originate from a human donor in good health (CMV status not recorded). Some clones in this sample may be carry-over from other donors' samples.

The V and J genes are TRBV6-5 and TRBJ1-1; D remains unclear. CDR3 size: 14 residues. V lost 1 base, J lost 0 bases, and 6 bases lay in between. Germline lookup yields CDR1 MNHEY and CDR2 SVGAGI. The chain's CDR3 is CASSYLTMNTEAFF. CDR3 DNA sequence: TGTGCCAGCAGTTACTTGACAATGAACACTGAAGCTTTCTTT.

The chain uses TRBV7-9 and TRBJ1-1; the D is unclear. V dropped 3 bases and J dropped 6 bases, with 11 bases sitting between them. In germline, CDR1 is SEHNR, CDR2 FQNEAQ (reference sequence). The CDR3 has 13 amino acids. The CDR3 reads CASSLSPGAEAFF. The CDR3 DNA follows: TGTGCCAGCAGCTTGTCCCCAGGTGCTGAAGCTTTCTTT.

CDR3 in DNA: TGTGCCAGCACGGTAGGGATCAGCAATCAGCCCCAGCATTTT. It specifies CASTVGISNQPQHF. The chain carries TRBV6-2 or TRBV6-3 and TRBJ1-5; no clear D. The V gene's germline CDR1 is MNHEY and CDR2 SVGEGT. The V gene lost 7 bases and the J gene lost 1 base, with 11 bases spanning the gap. The CDR3 runs 14 residues.

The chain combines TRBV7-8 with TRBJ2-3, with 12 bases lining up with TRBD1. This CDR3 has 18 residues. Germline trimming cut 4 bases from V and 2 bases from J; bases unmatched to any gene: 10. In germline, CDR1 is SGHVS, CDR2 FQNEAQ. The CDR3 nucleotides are TGTGCCAGCAGCTCCTCCCTGGGACAGGGGGCTTCCACAGATACGCAGTATTTT. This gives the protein CASSSSLGQGASTDTQYF.

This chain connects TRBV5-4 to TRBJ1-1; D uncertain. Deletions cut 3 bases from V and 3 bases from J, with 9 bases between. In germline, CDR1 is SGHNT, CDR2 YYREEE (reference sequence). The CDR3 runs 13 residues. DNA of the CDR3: TGTGCCAGCAGCTCACCGACCGACACTGAAGCTTTCTTT. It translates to CASSSPTDTEAFF. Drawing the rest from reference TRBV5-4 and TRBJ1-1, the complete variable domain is ETGVTQSPTHLIKTRGQQVTLRCSSQSGHNTVSWYQQALGQGPQFIFQYYREEENGRGNFPPRFSGLQFPNYSSELNVNALELDDSALYLCASSSPTDTEAFFGQGTRLTVV.

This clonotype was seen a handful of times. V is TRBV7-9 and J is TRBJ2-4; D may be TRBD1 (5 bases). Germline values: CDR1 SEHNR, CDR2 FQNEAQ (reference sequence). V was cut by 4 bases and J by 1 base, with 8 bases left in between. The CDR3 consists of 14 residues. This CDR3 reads CASSSPGAKNIQYF. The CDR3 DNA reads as TGTGCCAGCAGCTCACCAGGGGCCAAAAACATTCAGTACTTC.

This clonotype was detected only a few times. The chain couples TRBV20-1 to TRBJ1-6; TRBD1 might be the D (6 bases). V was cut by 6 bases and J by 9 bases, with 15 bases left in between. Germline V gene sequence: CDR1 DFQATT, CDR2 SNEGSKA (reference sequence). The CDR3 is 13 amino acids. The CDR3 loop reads CSAPLQGRSPLHF. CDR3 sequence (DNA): TGCAGTGCCCCGTTACAGGGACGTTCACCCCTCCACTTT.

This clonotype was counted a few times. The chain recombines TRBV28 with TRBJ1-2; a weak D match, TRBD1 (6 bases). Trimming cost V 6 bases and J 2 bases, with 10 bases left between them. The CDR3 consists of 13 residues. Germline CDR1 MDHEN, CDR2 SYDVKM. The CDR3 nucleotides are TGTGCCAGCAGCTCTAGGGGGAACTATGGCTACACCTTC. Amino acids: CASSSRGNYGYTF.

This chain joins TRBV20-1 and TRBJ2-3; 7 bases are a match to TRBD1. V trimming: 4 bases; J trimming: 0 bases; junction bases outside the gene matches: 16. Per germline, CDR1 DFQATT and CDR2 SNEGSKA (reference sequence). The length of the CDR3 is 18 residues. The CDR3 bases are TGCAGTGCTAACGCTCTACACCAGGGGGTGTTGAGCACAGATACGCAGTATTTT. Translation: CSANALHQGVLSTDTQYF.

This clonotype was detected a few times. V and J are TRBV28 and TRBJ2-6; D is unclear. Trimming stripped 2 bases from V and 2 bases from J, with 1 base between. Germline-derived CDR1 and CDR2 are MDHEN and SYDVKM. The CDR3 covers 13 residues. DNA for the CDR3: TGTGCCAGCAGTTTACCTGGGGCCAACGTCCTGACTTTC. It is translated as CASSLPGANVLTF.

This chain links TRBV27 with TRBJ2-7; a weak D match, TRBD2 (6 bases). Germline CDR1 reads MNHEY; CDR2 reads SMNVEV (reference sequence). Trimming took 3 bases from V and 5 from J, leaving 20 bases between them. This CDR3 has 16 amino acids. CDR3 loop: CASSFHRGLGGDEQYF. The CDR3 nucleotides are TGTGCCAGCAGTTTCCACCGCGGGCTTGGAGGGGACGAGCAGTACTTC.

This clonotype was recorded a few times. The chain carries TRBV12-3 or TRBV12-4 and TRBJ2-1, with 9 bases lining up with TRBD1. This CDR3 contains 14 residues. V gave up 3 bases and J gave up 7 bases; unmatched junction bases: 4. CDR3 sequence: CASSLGQGVNEQFF. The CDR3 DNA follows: TGTGCCAGCAGTTTGGGACAGGGAGTTAATGAGCAGTTCTTC.

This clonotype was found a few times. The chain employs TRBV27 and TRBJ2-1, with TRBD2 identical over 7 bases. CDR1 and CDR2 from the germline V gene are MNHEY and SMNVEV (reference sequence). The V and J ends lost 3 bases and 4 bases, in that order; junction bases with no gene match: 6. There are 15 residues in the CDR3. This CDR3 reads CASSLGLAAYNEQFF. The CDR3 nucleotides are TGTGCCAGCAGTTTGGGCCTAGCGGCTTACAATGAGCAGTTCTTC.